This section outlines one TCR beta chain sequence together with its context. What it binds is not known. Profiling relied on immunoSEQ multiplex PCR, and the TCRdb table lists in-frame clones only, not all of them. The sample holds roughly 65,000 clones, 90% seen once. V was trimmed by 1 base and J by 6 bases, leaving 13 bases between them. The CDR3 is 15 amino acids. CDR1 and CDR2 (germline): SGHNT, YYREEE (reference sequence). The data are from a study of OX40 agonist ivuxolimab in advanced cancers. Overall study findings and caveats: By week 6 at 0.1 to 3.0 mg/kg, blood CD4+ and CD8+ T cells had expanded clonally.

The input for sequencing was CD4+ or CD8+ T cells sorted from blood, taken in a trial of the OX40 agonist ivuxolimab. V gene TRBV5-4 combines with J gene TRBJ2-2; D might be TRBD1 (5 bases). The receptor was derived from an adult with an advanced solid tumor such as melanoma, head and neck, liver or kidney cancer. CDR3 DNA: TGTGCCAGCAGCTTGATAGGGGTGAGCCCCGGGGAGCTGTTTTTT. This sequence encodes CASSLIGVSPGELFF.